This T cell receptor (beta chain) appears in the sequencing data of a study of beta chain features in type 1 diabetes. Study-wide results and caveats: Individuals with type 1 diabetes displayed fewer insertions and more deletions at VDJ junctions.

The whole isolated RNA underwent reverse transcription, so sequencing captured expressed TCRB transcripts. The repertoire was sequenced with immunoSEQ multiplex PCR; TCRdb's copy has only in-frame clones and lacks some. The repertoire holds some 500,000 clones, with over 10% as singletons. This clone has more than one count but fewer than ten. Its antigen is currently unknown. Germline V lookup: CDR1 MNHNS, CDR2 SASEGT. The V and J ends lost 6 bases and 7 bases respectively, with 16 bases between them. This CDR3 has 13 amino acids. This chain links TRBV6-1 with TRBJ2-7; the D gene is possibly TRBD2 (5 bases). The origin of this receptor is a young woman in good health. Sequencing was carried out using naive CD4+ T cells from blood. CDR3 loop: CASRASPLGEQYV. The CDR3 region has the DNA TGTGCCAGCAGGGCTAGCCCCCTAGGGGAGCAGTACGTC.